These T cell receptor beta chains were read from a single sample in a study of T cell responses to AZD1222 COVID-19 vaccine. The repertoire was sequenced with immunoSEQ multiplex PCR; TCRdb's copy has only in-frame clones and lacks some. Of 90,000 to 130,000 clones in the sample, around nine tenths were seen once. This specimen consisted of peripheral blood, obtained on day 0 of MenACWY control vaccination. These receptors were taken from an adult in good health. Both conserved end residues are part of each CDR3. D genes are given only for firm matches. Some rows mark clone size as missing; the rest say once, few, many or name a class of expanded clone.

len | d_gene | j_gene | v_gene | abundance | CDR3nt | CDR3aa
13 | NA | TRBJ2-5 | TRBV5-5 | NA | TGTGCCAGCAGCTTCGCACTGGAAGAGACCCAGTACTTC | CASSFALEETQYF
13 | NA | TRBJ1-5 | TRBV6-2/TRBV6-3 | NA | TGTGCCAGCAGCCCCCGATCGGGGCAGCCCCAGCATTTT | CASSPRSGQPQHF
15 | NA | TRBJ2-1 | TRBV5-4 | NA | TGTGCCAGCAGCTTGAAGGGTGGGGGGTACAATGAGCAGTTCTTC | CASSLKGGGYNEQFF
14 | TRBD1 | TRBJ1-2 | TRBV28 | NA | TGTGCCAGCAAACTTACAGGGGGCGTTAATGGCTACACCTTC | CASKLTGGVNGYTF
15 | NA | TRBJ1-2 | TRBV11-2 | NA | TGTGCCAGCAGCTTAGTGGAGGGATGGGCCTATGGCTACACCTTC | CASSLVEGWAYGYTF
15 | NA | TRBJ2-1 | TRBV19 | once | TGTGCCAGTAGGGATGGGGCGTTATCCTACAATGAGCAGTTCTTC | CASRDGALSYNEQFF
15 | NA | TRBJ1-6 | TRBV6-1 | NA | TGTGCCAGCAGTGAAGCGGGGACTGACGATTCACCCCTCCACTTT | CASSEAGTDDSPLHF
14 | NA | TRBJ2-2 | TRBV29-1 | NA | TGCAGCGTTGATTCGGCCGCCAACACCGGGGAGCTGTTTTTT | CSVDSAANTGELFF
14 | TRBD1 | TRBJ1-1 | TRBV15 | NA | TGTGCCACCAGCAGGAGGGGGCCTGGTAGTGAAGCTTTCTTT | CATSRRGPGSEAFF
16 | NA | TRBJ2-1 | TRBV24-1 | NA | TGTGCCACCAGTGAGATGGCAACAAGATCCTACAATGAGCAGTTCTTC | CATSEMATRSYNEQFF
15 | NA | TRBJ1-1 | TRBV11-2 | few | TGTGCCAGCAGCTTAGCGGCAGGACACGGAAGTGGAGCTTTCTTT | CASSLAAGHGSGAFF
15 | NA | TRBJ2-7 | TRBV9 | NA | TGTGCCAGCAGCGTAGACGGCGGGGACTCCTACGAGCAGTACTTC | CASSVDGGDSYEQYF